This TCR beta chain is drawn from a study of blood T cells in healthy people across ages. Study results and caveats: The fall in TCR beta diversity per million T cells was roughly linear with age. TCR beta diversity tracked closely with naive T cell percentage. Without sorted subsets, naive and antigen-experienced compartments could not be conclusively compared.

Every donor provided roughly 10 milliliters of peripheral blood. The CDR3 totals 16 residues. Only a few counts were recorded for this clonotype. What it binds is unknown. A second PCR of about 6 to 12 cycles used a sample-barcoded 5' primer and a J-beta primer mix. Using its own MiXCR run on the 5' RACE reads, TCRdb lists one record per CDR3 protein. The sample yields about 730,000 distinct CDR3 sequences, roughly 44% seen once. This receptor was taken from a woman aged 60 to 75 in good health. Material: blood. The rearrangement links TRBV21-1 to TRBJ2-7; TRBD2, the table's D call, was not compared with the DNA. TRBV21-1 is classified as a pseudogene. The CDR3 sequence is CASSKMCLSPSYEQYF. The CDR3 region has the DNA TGTGCCAGCAGCAAAATGTGTCTGAGTCCCTCCTACGAGCAGTACTTC.